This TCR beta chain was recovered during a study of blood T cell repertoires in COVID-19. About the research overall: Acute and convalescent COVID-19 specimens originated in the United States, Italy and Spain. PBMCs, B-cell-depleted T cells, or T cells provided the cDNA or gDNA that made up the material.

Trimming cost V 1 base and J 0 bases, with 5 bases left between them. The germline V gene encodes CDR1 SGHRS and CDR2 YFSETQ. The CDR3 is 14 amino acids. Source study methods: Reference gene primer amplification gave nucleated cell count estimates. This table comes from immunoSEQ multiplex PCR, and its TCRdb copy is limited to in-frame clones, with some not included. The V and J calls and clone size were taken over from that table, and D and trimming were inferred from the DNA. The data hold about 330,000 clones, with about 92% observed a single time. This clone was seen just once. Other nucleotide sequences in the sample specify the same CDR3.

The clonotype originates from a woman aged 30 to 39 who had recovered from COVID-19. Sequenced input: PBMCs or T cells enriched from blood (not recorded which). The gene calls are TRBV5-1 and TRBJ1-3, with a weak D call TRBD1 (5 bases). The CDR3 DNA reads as TGCGCCAGCAGCTTGACAGGCTCTGGAAACACCATATATTTT. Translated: CASSLTGSGNTIYF. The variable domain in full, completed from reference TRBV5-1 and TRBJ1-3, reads KAGVTQTPRYLIKTRGQQVTLSCSPISGHRSVSWYQQTPGQGLQFLFEYFSETQRNKGNFPGRFSGRQFSNSRSEMNVSTLELGDSALYLCASSLTGSGNTIYFGEGSWLTVV.